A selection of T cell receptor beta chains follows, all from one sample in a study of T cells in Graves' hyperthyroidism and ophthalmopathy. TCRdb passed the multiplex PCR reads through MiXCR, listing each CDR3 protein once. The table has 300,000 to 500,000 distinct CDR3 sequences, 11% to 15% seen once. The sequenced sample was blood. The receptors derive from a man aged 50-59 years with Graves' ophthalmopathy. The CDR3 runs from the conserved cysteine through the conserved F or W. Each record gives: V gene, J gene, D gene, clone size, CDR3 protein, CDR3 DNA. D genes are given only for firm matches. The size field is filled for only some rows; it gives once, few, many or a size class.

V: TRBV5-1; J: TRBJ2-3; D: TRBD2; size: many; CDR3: CASTTSGTSTDTQYF; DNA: TGCGCCAGCACAACTAGCGGGACTAGCACAGATACGCAGTATTTT
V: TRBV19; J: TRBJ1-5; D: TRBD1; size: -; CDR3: CASSRDRGSGSNQPQHF; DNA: TGTGCCAGTAGTAGGGACAGGGGAAGTGGAAGCAATCAGCCCCAGCATTTT
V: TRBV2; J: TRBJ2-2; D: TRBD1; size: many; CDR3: CASSTGTGGELFF; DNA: TGTGCCAGCAGTACCGGGACAGGGGGGGAGCTGTTTTTT
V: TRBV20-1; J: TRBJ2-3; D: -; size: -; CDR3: CSAEQAVARADTQYF; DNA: TGCAGTGCGGAGCAGGCGGTGGCACGGGCAGATACGCAGTATTTT
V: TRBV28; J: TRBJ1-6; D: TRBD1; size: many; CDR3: CASSPPGQGASPLHF; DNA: TGTGCCAGCAGTCCCCCGGGACAGGGGGCTTCACCCCTCCACTTT
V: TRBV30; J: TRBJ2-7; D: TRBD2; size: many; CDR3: CAWLLAGGKQYF; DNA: TGTGCCTGGTTACTAGCGGGAGGAAAGCAGTACTTC
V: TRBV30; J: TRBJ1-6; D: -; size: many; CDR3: CAWMNGGASPLHF; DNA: TGTGCCTGGATGAATGGGGGCGCTTCACCCCTCCACTTT
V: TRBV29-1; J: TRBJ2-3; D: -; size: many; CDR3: CSVVGGSADTQYF; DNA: TGCAGCGTTGTAGGGGGATCGGCGGATACGCAGTATTTT
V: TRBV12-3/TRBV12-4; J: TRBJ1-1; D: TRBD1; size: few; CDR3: CASGTTGGITEAFF; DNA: TGTGCCAGCGGTACCACAGGGGGGATCACTGAAGCTTTCTTT
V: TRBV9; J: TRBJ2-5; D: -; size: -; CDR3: CASSKTPRTQETQYF; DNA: TGTGCCAGCAGCAAGACCCCCCGAACCCAAGAGACCCAGTACTTC
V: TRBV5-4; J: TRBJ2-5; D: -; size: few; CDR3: CASSPRGGGEQETQYF; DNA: TGTGCCAGCAGCCCCCGGGGAGGGGGGGAACAAGAGACCCAGTACTTC
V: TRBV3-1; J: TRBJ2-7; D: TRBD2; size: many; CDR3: CASSQGTSGSGREQYF; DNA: TGTGCCAGCAGCCAAGGGACTAGCGGGAGTGGCCGCGAGCAGTACTTC
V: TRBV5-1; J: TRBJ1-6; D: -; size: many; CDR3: CASSLGTESNSPLHF; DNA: TGCGCCAGCAGCTTGGGGACGGAGTCGAATTCACCCCTCCACTTT
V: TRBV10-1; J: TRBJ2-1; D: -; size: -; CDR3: CASSPDSRTYNEQFF; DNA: TGCGCCAGCAGTCCAGACAGTAGGACCTACAATGAGCAGTTCTTC
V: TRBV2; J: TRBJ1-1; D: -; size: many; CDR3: CASRDTRGRAEAFF; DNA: TGTGCCAGCAGGGATACCCGGGGTCGGGCTGAAGCTTTCTTT
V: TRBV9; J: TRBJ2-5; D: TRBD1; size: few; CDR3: CASSATGTGWRETQYF; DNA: TGTGCCAGCAGCGCAACCGGGACAGGGTGGCGAGAGACCCAGTACTTC
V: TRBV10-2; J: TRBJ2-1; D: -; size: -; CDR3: CASSERRESPRLQFF; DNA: TGCGCCAGCAGTGAGAGACGGGAGAGTCCACGGTTGCAGTTCTTC
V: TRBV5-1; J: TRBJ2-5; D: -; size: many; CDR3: CASSLFVQQFQETQYF; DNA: TGCGCCAGCAGCTTGTTCGTCCAACAGTTCCAAGAGACCCAGTACTTC
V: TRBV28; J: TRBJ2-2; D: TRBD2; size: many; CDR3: CASSLAGLAAGELFF; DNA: TGTGCCAGCAGTTTGGCGGGACTAGCCGCCGGGGAGCTGTTTTTT
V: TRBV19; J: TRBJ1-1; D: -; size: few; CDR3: CATKARNTEAFF; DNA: TGTGCCACAAAGGCTAGGAACACTGAAGCTTTCTTT